The 20 T cell receptor beta chains presented below share a single source sample, sequenced in a study of early T cells in non-severe SARS-CoV-2 infection. One entry per CDR3 protein, called by TCRdb with MiXCR from the 5' RACE reads. In the table there are 60,000 to 70,000 distinct CDR3 sequences, 4% to 5.5% of which are singletons. The sequencing sample was made of whole blood. The origin of the receptors is an adult who was a healthcare worker with PCR-confirmed SARS-CoV-2 infection or an uninfected control (not recorded which).

This clonotype has ten or more counts. The rearrangement links TRBV6-2 or TRBV6-3 to TRBJ2-1; D possibly corresponds to TRBD2 (5 bases). Per the germline V gene, CDR1 is MNHEY and CDR2 is SVGEGT. The CDR3 runs to 11 residues. Between the trimmed V and J ends, which lost 7 bases and 9 bases, there was a span of 10 bases. Written as DNA, the CDR3 is TGTGCCAGCACGAGACGGGGTGAGCAGTTCTTC. Translated, it gives CASTRRGEQFF.

This clonotype was recorded a few times. This chain links TRBV2 with TRBJ2-3; 8 bases line up with TRBD2. The ends lost 6 bases at V and 3 bases at J; junction bases unmatched: 8. This CDR3 has 15 amino acids. CDR1 SNHLY and CDR2 FYNNEI come from the germline V gene. The CDR3 bases are TGTGCCAGCAGGTTGTATAGCGGGGTTACAGATACGCAGTATTTT. This codes for CASRLYSGVTDTQYF. Full variable domain (outside the CDR3, taken from reference TRBV2 and TRBJ2-3): EPEVTQTPSHQVTQMGQEVILRCVPISNHLYFYWYRQILGQKVEFLVSFYNNEISEKSEIFDDQFSVERPDGSNFTLKIRSTKLEDSAMYFCASRLYSGVTDTQYFGPGTRLTVL.

This clonotype was counted ten times or more. This chain connects TRBV20-1 to TRBJ2-7, with 8 bases identical to TRBD1. CDR3 length equals 14 residues. Trimming cost V 5 bases and J 2 bases; bases outside gene matches: 8. The germline CDR1 and CDR2 sequences are DFQATT and SNEGSKA (reference sequence). The CDR3, as DNA: TGCAGTGCTCCTGGACAGGGCGATACCTACGAGCAGTACTTC. It encodes CSAPGQGDTYEQYF.

This clonotype was counted ten times or more. The V and J genes are TRBV12-3 or TRBV12-4 and TRBJ2-7; TRBD1 matches 12 bases. V was pared by 2 bases and J by 2 bases, with 10 bases of the junction left unmatched. This CDR3 has 18 amino acids. CDR3 loop: CASSLYGGTGGVPYEQYF. CDR3 DNA: TGTGCCAGCAGTTTATATGGCGGGACAGGGGGCGTCCCCTACGAGCAGTACTTC.

This clonotype was recorded at least ten times. The chain joins TRBV4-1 to TRBJ2-1, with 11 bases identical to TRBD2. V shed 0 bases, J shed 8 bases, and the junction held 3 bases outside the gene matches. The CDR3 loop spans 15 amino acids. The germline CDR1 and CDR2 sequences are MGHRA and YSYEKL. CDR3: CASSQELAGDYEQFF. DNA for the CDR3: TGCGCCAGCAGCCAAGAACTAGCGGGAGACTATGAGCAGTTCTTC.

This clonotype has a handful of counts. The chain carries TRBV6-5 and TRBJ1-4; 7 positions agree with TRBD1. Germline V gene data show CDR1 as MNHEY and CDR2 as SVGAGI. V lost 6 bases and J lost 10; bases outside the gene matches: 11. The CDR3 extends over 14 amino acids. The CDR3 loop reads CASRGAGGDGKLFF. CDR3 nucleotides: TGTGCCAGCAGAGGTGCAGGGGGGGATGGAAAACTGTTTTTT.

At least ten counts were recorded for this clonotype. V usage is TRBV29-1 and J usage is TRBJ2-5, with a tentative D call TRBD1 (6 bases). The CDR3 contains 14 residues. Germline V gives CDR1 SQVTM, CDR2 ANQGSEA. Trimming removed 8 bases from V and 2 bases from J, with 18 bases in between. The DNA of the CDR3 is TGCAGCACGGCCGGGACAAACATACAAGAGACCCAGTACTTC. It is translated as CSTAGTNIQETQYF.

This clonotype was found many times. V is TRBV10-2 and J is TRBJ1-4, with D perhaps TRBD1 (6 bases). The CDR3 covers 14 residues. Germline values: CDR1 WSHSY, CDR2 SAAADI. V shed 2 bases and J shed 8 bases, with 12 bases lying between them. DNA for the CDR3: TGCGCCAGCAGTGAGACAGGGACTCGCGAAAAACTGTTTTTT. Amino acids: CASSETGTREKLFF.

This clonotype occurred many times. The chain is built from TRBV19 and TRBJ2-1, with TRBD2 matching over 8 bases. V trimming: 9 bases; J trimming: 8 bases; junction bases outside the gene matches: 12. The CDR3 loop spans 14 amino acids. The germline V gene has CDR1 LNHDA and CDR2 SQIVND (reference sequence). CDR3 DNA: TGTGCCAGCCGCATGGGCGGGGGGATGGATGAGCAGTTCTTC. It codes for CASRMGGGMDEQFF.

This clonotype has only a few counts. CDR3 loop: CASSLPIGGHVNQPQHF. The DNA of the CDR3 is TGTGCCAGCAGCCTTCCCATCGGGGGGCATGTCAATCAGCCCCAGCATTTT. J is TRBJ1-5 and V is TRBV6-6; a weak D match, TRBD1 (6 bases). The germline V gene has CDR1 MNHNY and CDR2 SVGAGI (reference sequence). V was trimmed by 6 bases and J by 3 bases, leaving 21 bases between them. The CDR3 contains 17 residues.

The chain joins TRBV7-3 to TRBJ2-5, with D possibly being TRBD2 (6 bases). The V and J ends lost 3 bases and 3 bases respectively, with 11 bases between them. This CDR3 is built from 14 residues. The V gene's germline CDR1 is SGHTA and CDR2 FQGTGA. CDR3 region: CASSFIGSEETQYF. The CDR3 DNA reads TGTGCCAGCAGCTTCATCGGGAGCGAAGAGACCCAGTACTTC.

This clonotype was counted only a few times. Written as DNA, the CDR3 is TGTGCCAGCAGCGTAGCTACTAGTGGTCCCCAGCATTTT. Translated: CASSVATSGPQHF. The chain couples TRBV9 to TRBJ1-5; no firm D call. Germline V gives CDR1 SGDLS, CDR2 YYNGEE. V was cut by 0 bases and J by 10 bases, with 11 bases left in between. The length of the CDR3 is 13 residues.

This clonotype occurred many times. The rearrangement uses TRBV10-1 and TRBJ2-7, with D possibly matching TRBD1 (6 bases). The CDR3 is 11 residues long. Trimming left V 9 bases short and J 3 bases short, with 9 bases between. Germline V gene sequence: CDR1 WNHNN, CDR2 SYGVQD (reference sequence). CDR3 residues: CASGQYYEQYF. DNA of the CDR3: TGCGCCAGTGGACAGTACTACGAGCAGTACTTC.

This clonotype was counted a few times. V and J are TRBV20-1 and TRBJ1-5; 9 bases are shared with TRBD1. CDR1 and CDR2 from the germline V gene are DFQATT and SNEGSKA (reference sequence). This CDR3 is 16 amino acids long. After removal of 2 bases from V and 7 bases from J, the junction contained 12 bases not matched to a gene. DNA for the CDR3: TGCAGTGCTAGATCCCCAGGGACAGGGTTAGGCCAGCCCCAGCATTTT. Amino acids: CSARSPGTGLGQPQHF.

At least ten counts were recorded for this clonotype. The chain joins TRBV20-1 to TRBJ1-1; TRBD1 matches 7 bases. Germline CDR1 is DFQATT and CDR2 is SNEGSKA (reference sequence). This CDR3 comprises 15 residues. The ends lost 4 bases at V and 4 bases at J; junction bases unmatched: 12. The CDR3 nucleotides read TGCAGTGCTACTCGCCCAGGGGGTCTTGGCACTGAAGCTTTCTTT. This sequence encodes CSATRPGGLGTEAFF.

This clonotype was recorded a few times. This chain connects TRBV24-1 to TRBJ2-7, with 10 bases identical to TRBD2. V dropped 3 bases and J dropped 6; count of bases not matched to a gene: 10. The CDR3 runs to 16 residues. Germline V CDR1 and CDR2: KGHDR, SFDVKD. Here the CDR3 reads CATSDPPGLATAEQYF. CDR3 sequence (DNA): TGTGCCACCAGTGATCCGCCGGGACTAGCGACTGCCGAGCAGTACTTC.

This clonotype was observed many times. The rearrangement links TRBV29-1 to TRBJ2-5; D is undetermined. Germline CDR1 reads SQVTM; CDR2 reads ANQGSEA. CDR3 length: 12 residues. Trimming shortened V by 7 bases and J by 5 bases, and 14 bases separated the two germline ends. The CDR3 region is CSAAYGRETQYF. The DNA for the CDR3 is TGCAGCGCCGCGTATGGGCGGGAGACCCAGTACTTC.

Only a few counts were recorded for this clonotype. For the CDR3, the DNA is TGCAGCGTTTTGACAACCTACGAGCAGTACTTC. Encoded protein: CSVLTTYEQYF. This rearrangement joins TRBV29-1 to TRBJ2-7; D remains unclear. The CDR3 totals 11 residues. V was cut by 5 bases and J by 2 bases, with 7 bases left in between. Germline CDR1 is SQVTM and CDR2 is ANQGSEA.

This clonotype was seen once. The CDR3 sequence: CASSYGQGGNEQFF. CDR3 nucleotides: TGTGCCAGCAGTTACGGACAGGGAGGCAATGAGCAGTTCTTC. This chain uses TRBV6-6 with TRBJ2-1; TRBD1 matches at 8 bases. Germline CDR1 and CDR2: MNHNY and SVGAGI (reference sequence). The CDR3 length is 14 residues. Unmatched junction bases numbered 3, after V lost 2 bases and J lost 6 bases.

This clonotype was seen at least ten times. J is TRBJ2-3 and V is TRBV7-6, with TRBD2 identical over 8 bases. Germline V gene lookup returns CDR1 SGHVS and CDR2 FNYEAQ. The ends lost 3 bases at V and 3 bases at J; junction bases unmatched: 5. This CDR3 has 15 residues. CDR3 protein: CASSFTGGPTDTQYF. CDR3 nucleotides: TGTGCCAGCAGCTTCACGGGGGGGCCTACAGATACGCAGTATTTT.